The clone carrying this TCR beta chain was seen only once. V was trimmed by 2 bases and J by 0 bases, leaving 14 bases between them. The CDR3 consists of 16 residues. Germline CDR1 reads GTSNPN; CDR2 reads SVGIG (reference sequence). The data were obtained in a study of shared clonotypes between healthy human individuals. Per the study methods: Junction-only sequences produced by ImmunoSEQ had no quality scores, so filtering differed. TCRdb's copy holds only in-frame clones and misses some; the assay was immunoSEQ multiplex PCR. V and J calls plus clone size are reproduced from that table; the DNA served to infer D and trimming. The repertoire holds hundreds of thousands of clones, with less than 98% as singletons.

This chain connects TRBV30 to TRBJ2-4, with D possibly being TRBD1 (5 bases). The clonotype comes from a woman aged 30 to 39 in good health. Sequencing was performed on naive CD4+ T cells sorted from blood. Subset indicated: CD45RA+ positively selected. DNA of the CDR3: TGTGCCTGGAGTCCTCAGGGTGGGCTAGCCAAAAACATTCAGTACTTC. This gives the protein CAWSPQGGLAKNIQYF.